Listed below are T cell receptor beta chains from one sample, sequenced in a study of cytomegalovirus exposure and HLA in healthy donors. The table came from immunoSEQ multiplex PCR; TCRdb's copy has only in-frame clones and leaves some out. Of 150,000 or so clones detected, approximately 81% appear once; the ten largest clones hold about 1.6%. Sequenced: PBMCs. The receptor set was obtained from a male donor in good health and CMV-seronegative. The CDR3 runs from the conserved cysteine through the conserved F or W. A D gene is named only where the DNA matches it firmly. The listing skips clone size in some rows; elsewhere it reads once, few, many or a size class.

d_gene: TRBD1
v_gene: TRBV7-6
abundance: NA
j_gene: TRBJ1-1
CDR3aa: CASSLLSGTDSTEAFF
CDR3nt: TGTGCCAGCAGCTTACTAAGTGGGACAGACTCCACTGAAGCTTTCTTT

d_gene: TRBD1
v_gene: TRBV5-6
abundance: NA
j_gene: TRBJ2-5
CDR3aa: CASSLFPGQGAETQYF
CDR3nt: TGTGCCAGCAGCTTGTTCCCGGGACAGGGAGCAGAGACCCAGTACTTC

d_gene: NA
v_gene: TRBV12-5
abundance: NA
j_gene: TRBJ2-7
CDR3aa: CASGLGGRGERGEQYF
CDR3nt: TGTGCTAGTGGTTTGGGGGGGCGTGGGGAACGAGGCGAGCAGTACTTC

d_gene: NA
v_gene: TRBV11-3
abundance: NA
j_gene: TRBJ2-2
CDR3aa: CASSKTQGPPNTGELFF
CDR3nt: TGTGCCAGCAGTAAGACCCAGGGGCCCCCGAACACCGGGGAGCTGTTTTTT

d_gene: TRBD1
v_gene: TRBV7-2
abundance: NA
j_gene: TRBJ2-2
CDR3aa: CASSSHRGHTGELFF
CDR3nt: TGTGCCAGCAGCTCCCACAGGGGGCACACCGGGGAGCTGTTTTTT

d_gene: TRBD1
v_gene: TRBV6-1
abundance: NA
j_gene: TRBJ1-1
CDR3aa: CASARDSVNTEAFF
CDR3nt: TGTGCCAGCGCCCGGGACAGCGTGAACACTGAAGCTTTCTTT

d_gene: NA
v_gene: TRBV2
abundance: NA
j_gene: TRBJ2-5
CDR3aa: CASSVARGETQYF
CDR3nt: TGTGCCAGCAGTGTGGCTAGGGGTGAGACCCAGTACTTC

d_gene: NA
v_gene: TRBV7-3
abundance: NA
j_gene: TRBJ2-3
CDR3aa: CASSLRGGGIDTQYF
CDR3nt: TGTGCCAGCAGCTTAAGAGGGGGAGGGATAGATACGCAGTATTTT

d_gene: NA
v_gene: TRBV19
abundance: NA
j_gene: TRBJ2-7
CDR3aa: CASSNSLWNEQYF
CDR3nt: TGTGCCAGTAGTAATAGCCTCTGGAACGAGCAGTACTTC

d_gene: NA
v_gene: TRBV9
abundance: NA
j_gene: TRBJ2-5
CDR3aa: CASSVVEGETQYF
CDR3nt: TGTGCCAGCAGCGTAGTAGAGGGTGAGACCCAGTACTTC

d_gene: TRBD1
v_gene: TRBV2
abundance: NA
j_gene: TRBJ1-2
CDR3aa: CASSPWTGGVGYTF
CDR3nt: TGTGCCAGCAGTCCTTGGACAGGGGGCGTTGGCTACACCTTC

d_gene: NA
v_gene: TRBV28
abundance: once
j_gene: TRBJ1-2
CDR3aa: CASSSPGLSYGYTF
CDR3nt: TGTGCCAGCAGTTCCCCGGGACTGAGCTATGGCTACACCTTC

d_gene: NA
v_gene: TRBV14
abundance: NA
j_gene: TRBJ1-4
CDR3aa: CASSQSHSSNEKLFF
CDR3nt: TGTGCCAGCAGCCAGAGCCACAGCTCTAATGAAAAACTGTTTTTT

d_gene: TRBD1
v_gene: TRBV19
abundance: NA
j_gene: TRBJ2-2
CDR3aa: CASRPTGEPNTGELFF
CDR3nt: TGTGCCAGTAGACCGACAGGGGAACCTAACACCGGGGAGCTGTTTTTT

d_gene: NA
v_gene: TRBV28
abundance: NA
j_gene: TRBJ1-5
CDR3aa: CASSYRSSNQPQHF
CDR3nt: TGTGCCAGCAGTTACAGGAGTAGCAATCAGCCCCAGCATTTT

d_gene: NA
v_gene: TRBV6-4
abundance: NA
j_gene: TRBJ2-2
CDR3aa: CASSLREGGELFF
CDR3nt: TGTGCCAGCAGCCTCAGGGAAGGCGGGGAGCTGTTTTTT

d_gene: TRBD2
v_gene: TRBV7-9
abundance: NA
j_gene: TRBJ2-7
CDR3aa: CASSYGLAGGARYEQYF
CDR3nt: TGTGCCAGCAGCTACGGACTAGCGGGAGGGGCCAGATACGAGCAGTACTTC

d_gene: NA
v_gene: TRBV30
abundance: NA
j_gene: TRBJ2-1
CDR3aa: CAWSLMVVSDSYNEQFF
CDR3nt: TGTGCCTGGAGTCTTATGGTTGTTAGCGACTCCTACAATGAGCAGTTCTTC

d_gene: NA
v_gene: TRBV27
abundance: NA
j_gene: TRBJ2-3
CDR3aa: CASSLRLDFRTDTQYF
CDR3nt: TGTGCCAGCAGTTTGAGACTGGACTTTCGCACAGATACGCAGTATTTT

d_gene: TRBD1
v_gene: TRBV5-1
abundance: NA
j_gene: TRBJ2-1
CDR3aa: CASSGGQEFYNEQFF
CDR3nt: TGCGCCAGCAGTGGGGGACAGGAGTTCTACAATGAGCAGTTCTTC

d_gene: TRBD2
v_gene: TRBV5-6
abundance: NA
j_gene: TRBJ2-2
CDR3aa: CASSSTSGTNTGELFF
CDR3nt: TGTGCCAGCAGCTCGACTAGCGGGACTAACACCGGGGAGCTGTTTTTT

d_gene: NA
v_gene: TRBV19
abundance: NA
j_gene: TRBJ1-6
CDR3aa: CASSINPGNHSPLHF
CDR3nt: TGTGCCAGTAGTATAAACCCAGGAAACCATTCACCCCTCCACTTT

d_gene: NA
v_gene: TRBV19
abundance: NA
j_gene: TRBJ2-1
CDR3aa: CASSIGVSPYNEQFF
CDR3nt: TGTGCCAGTAGTATAGGTGTATCCCCCTACAATGAGCAGTTCTTC

d_gene: NA
v_gene: TRBV6-4
abundance: few
j_gene: TRBJ2-6
CDR3aa: CASSDSGGSGANVLTF
CDR3nt: TGTGCCAGCAGTGACTCAGGGGGCTCTGGGGCCAACGTCCTGACTTTC

d_gene: TRBD1
v_gene: TRBV5-1
abundance: NA
j_gene: TRBJ1-1
CDR3aa: CASSSTGDRSNTEAFF
CDR3nt: TGCGCCAGCAGTTCAACAGGGGACCGATCGAACACTGAAGCTTTCTTT

d_gene: TRBD1
v_gene: TRBV19
abundance: once
j_gene: TRBJ2-1
CDR3aa: CASQGVRTGEKNEQFF
CDR3nt: TGTGCCAGTCAGGGGGTGCGGACAGGGGAAAAGAATGAGCAGTTCTTC

d_gene: NA
v_gene: TRBV9
abundance: once
j_gene: TRBJ1-5
CDR3aa: CASSRQGNQPQHF
CDR3nt: TGTGCCAGCAGCAGGCAGGGCAATCAGCCCCAGCATTTT

d_gene: NA
v_gene: TRBV6-1
abundance: NA
j_gene: TRBJ2-7
CDR3aa: CASSEFSWAQSSYEQYF
CDR3nt: TGTGCCAGCAGTGAATTTTCCTGGGCCCAATCCTCCTACGAGCAGTACTTC

d_gene: NA
v_gene: TRBV28
abundance: NA
j_gene: TRBJ1-2
CDR3aa: CASGLTEYGYTF
CDR3nt: TGTGCCAGCGGATTGACAGAATATGGCTACACCTTC

d_gene: TRBD2
v_gene: TRBV15
abundance: NA
j_gene: TRBJ2-5
CDR3aa: CATSRGLLGGLETQYF
CDR3nt: TGTGCCACCAGCAGAGGTTTATTGGGGGGGTTAGAGACCCAGTACTTC

d_gene: TRBD1
v_gene: TRBV28
abundance: once
j_gene: TRBJ2-7
CDR3aa: CASSGPGQGPYEQYF
CDR3nt: TGTGCCAGCAGTGGTCCGGGACAGGGCCCCTACGAGCAGTACTTC

d_gene: NA
v_gene: TRBV6-5
abundance: NA
j_gene: TRBJ1-1
CDR3aa: CASSWGSGAEAFF
CDR3nt: TGTGCCAGCAGTTGGGGATCAGGGGCCGAAGCTTTCTTT

d_gene: NA
v_gene: TRBV27
abundance: few
j_gene: TRBJ1-2
CDR3aa: CASSFIAGFGYTF
CDR3nt: TGTGCCAGCAGTTTTATTGCGGGGTTTGGCTACACCTTC